These 6 T cell receptor beta chains share one sample of origin, sequenced in a study of tumor and adjacent non-tumor tissue in lung cancer. The library came from three nested PCR rounds adapted from ARM-PCR protocols. Via MiXCR, TCRdb re-called the multiplex PCR reads, giving one row per CDR3 protein. The sample contains about 110,000 distinct CDR3 sequences, more than 60% of which appear only once. RNA was extracted from bulk tissue without any cell sorting. Sequenced: lung tumor tissue. Receptor source: a woman aged 55-75 years with non-small cell lung cancer.

Comments on this clonotype: Germline is not matched at one junction end, which may reflect a read error. The chain links TRBV28 to TRBJ2-3; D unclear. This CDR3 contains 11 residues. From germline, CDR1 is MDHEN and CDR2 SYDVKM. The DNA for the CDR3 is TGTGCAAGCAGTCGCACAGATGCGCAGTATTTT. It yields the protein CASSRTDAQYF.

This clonotype was seen a handful of times. V and J are TRBV20-1 and TRBJ2-1; 8 positions match TRBD2. The CDR3 is made up of 13 amino acids. The germline gives CDR1 DFQATT, CDR2 SNEGSKA (reference sequence). The CDR3 reads CRVERGPYNEQFF. The CDR3 bases are TGCAGAGTTGAGCGGGGGCCTTACAATGAGCAGTTCTTC.

Notes on this clonotype: An end of the junction does not agree with germline; a read error may underlie this. The chain joins TRBV4-3 to TRBJ1-4; D not certain. CDR1 and CDR2 from the germline V gene are LGHNA and YSLEER. This CDR3 has 16 residues. In DNA form, the CDR3 reads TGTGCCAGCAGCCAAGATGCGAGGGTGACTAATGAAAAAGTGTTTTTT. It specifies CASSQDARVTNEKVFF.

The table lists this clonotype with a few counts. A read error may produce the germline difference seen at one junction end. The chain employs TRBV11-3 and TRBJ1-1; TRBD1 might be the D (5 bases). The CDR3 contains 18 residues. In germline, CDR1 is SGHNT, CDR2 YENEEA. DNA for the CDR3: TGTACCAGCAGCTTAATTGGGCCGCCGGGACGGATGAACTCTGAAGCTTTATTT. Amino acid sequence: CTSSLIGPPGRMNSEALF.

A word on this clonotype: Its ends do not fully match the called genes, so a read error is possible. This chain links TRBV11-2 with TRBJ2-7; TRBD1 is a possible D gene (6 bases). CDR1 is SGHAT and CDR2 is FQNNGV in the germline V gene. The CDR3 has 12 amino acids. CDR3 region: CAGSMTGCGQYF. The CDR3 nucleotides read TGTGCCGGCAGCATGACAGGATGCGGGCAGTACTTC.

This clonotype was observed at least ten times. The chain is built from TRBV14 and TRBJ1-1, with a weak D call TRBD1 (6 bases). V gave up 0 bases and J gave up 11 bases, with 13 bases separating them. Germline CDR1 and CDR2: SGHDN and FVKESK. This CDR3 is 13 amino acids long. The chain's CDR3 is CASSQDKRGTAFF. As DNA, the CDR3 is TGTGCCAGCAGCCAAGATAAGAGGGGGACGGCTTTCTTT. Full variable domain (rest looked up from reference TRBV14 and TRBJ1-1): EAGVTQFPSHSVIEKGQTVTLRCDPISGHDNLYWYRRVMGKEIKFLLHFVKESKQDESGMPNNRFLAERTGGTYSTLKVQPAELEDSGVYFCASSQDKRGTAFFGQGTRLTVV.